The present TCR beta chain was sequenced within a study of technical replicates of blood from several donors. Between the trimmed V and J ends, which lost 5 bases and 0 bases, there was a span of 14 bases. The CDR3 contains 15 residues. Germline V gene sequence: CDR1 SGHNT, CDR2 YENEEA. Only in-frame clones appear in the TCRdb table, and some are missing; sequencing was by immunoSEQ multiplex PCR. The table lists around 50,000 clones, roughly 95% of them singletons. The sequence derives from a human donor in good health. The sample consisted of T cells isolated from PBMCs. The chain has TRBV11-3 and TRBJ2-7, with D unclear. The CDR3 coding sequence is TGTGCCAGCAGCCGGATTTCGGGTAGCTCCTACGAGCAGTACTTC. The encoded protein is CASSRISGSSYEQYF.